The 14 T cell receptor beta chains presented below share a single source sample, sequenced in a study of untreated major depressive disorder. Study-wide results and caveats: Depressed patients' CD4+ T cells carried increased TRBV05-01 (Vbeta 5.1) usage versus control CD4+ T cells.

The assay was immunoSEQ multiplex PCR, and TCRdb's table has in-frame clones only and misses some. This table has about 19,000 clones, more than 90% appearing once. These receptors' antigens are unknown. Sequenced material: CD4+ T cells from PBMCs. These receptors were collected from a woman aged 40 to 55 with major depressive disorder.

This chain connects TRBV7-3 to TRBJ1-5; D is possibly TRBD1 (5 bases). This CDR3 is built from 13 residues. In germline, CDR1 is SGHTA, CDR2 FQGTGA. Trimming pared 3 bases from V and 3 bases from J, leaving 6 bases between. CDR3 loop: CASSLGVNQPQHF. In DNA form, the CDR3 reads TGTGCCAGCAGCTTGGGGGTCAATCAGCCCCAGCATTTT.

V gene TRBV28 combines with J gene TRBJ2-5; unclear D gene. V dropped 2 bases and J dropped 4 bases, with 8 bases sitting between them. The germline V gene encodes CDR1 MDHEN and CDR2 SYDVKM. The CDR3 runs 13 residues. CDR3 region: CASSLNDRETQYF. Here the CDR3 DNA reads TGTGCCAGCAGTTTAAACGATAGAGAGACCCAGTACTTC.

In this sample, this clone turned up once. This chain connects TRBV5-8 to TRBJ1-2; 9 positions agree with TRBD1. With V trimmed by 0 bases and J by 5 bases, 5 bases remained unmatched. Per germline, CDR1 SGHTS and CDR2 YDEGEE. The CDR3 sequence is 15 residues long. CDR3 sequence: CASSLDRTGDYGYTF. The CDR3 bases are TGTGCCAGCAGCTTGGATAGGACAGGGGATTATGGCTACACCTTC.

V usage is TRBV5-1 and J usage is TRBJ1-1, with 10 bases fitting TRBD1. Trimming took 5 bases from V and 3 from J; bases not matched to a gene: 4. The CDR3 length is 14 residues. Germline V gives CDR1 SGHRS, CDR2 YFSETQ. As DNA, the CDR3 is TGCGCCAGCAGTGGACAGGGGGTTTACACTGAAGCTTTCTTT. Translating gives CASSGQGVYTEAFF.

This clone was seen just once. The chain is built from TRBV19 and TRBJ1-3; perhaps TRBD1 as D (6 bases). The CDR3 consists of 16 residues. In germline, CDR1 is LNHDA, CDR2 SQIVND (reference sequence). The ends were cut back, 5 bases at V and 2 bases at J, with 16 bases in the middle. DNA of the CDR3: TGTGCCAGTAGTGGACCCGGGGGCTTTACTGGAAACACCATATATTTT. Protein sequence: CASSGPGGFTGNTIYF.

This chain links TRBV19 with TRBJ2-4; 9 bases match TRBD2. CDR3 size: 17 residues. The junction had 9 bases not matched to a gene; V was cut back by 5 bases and J by 1 base. Germline V gene sequence: CDR1 LNHDA, CDR2 SQIVND (reference sequence). DNA of the CDR3: TGTGCCAGTAGTCGTAGCGGGAGTATGATTGCCAAAAACATTCAGTACTTC. As protein: CASSRSGSMIAKNIQYF.

V gene TRBV14 combines with J gene TRBJ2-6, with D hard to call. The germline gives CDR1 SGHDN, CDR2 FVKESK. This CDR3 region has 16 residues. The germline V and J ends were trimmed by 4 bases and 0 bases, with 10 bases remaining between them. The CDR3 is CASSPSPSSGANVLTF. CDR3 sequence (DNA): TGTGCCAGCAGCCCTTCTCCCAGCTCTGGGGCCAACGTCCTGACTTTC.

This sequence joins TRBV6-1 and TRBJ2-7; D ambiguous. V dropped 2 bases and J dropped 2 bases, with 7 bases sitting between them. The germline V gene encodes CDR1 MNHNS and CDR2 SASEGT. CDR3 length: 13 amino acids. This CDR3 is CASSEQPTYEQYV. The CDR3 DNA is TGTGCCAGCAGTGAACAGCCCACCTACGAGCAGTACGTC.

The chain uses TRBV5-1 and TRBJ1-2, with 7 bases lining up with TRBD1. From germline, CDR1 is SGHRS and CDR2 YFSETQ. This CDR3 spans 14 amino acids. With 0 bases clipped from V and 8 bases from J, the junction kept 7 bases outside the gene matches. The CDR3 reads CASSLGQGDRGYTF. The CDR3 nucleotides read TGCGCCAGCAGCTTGGGACAGGGTGATAGAGGCTACACCTTC.

The CDR3 nucleotides read TGTGCCTGGAGTGACCGAGGGAGACCCTCCCATGAGCAGTTCTTC. This sequence encodes CAWSDRGRPSHEQFF. The rearrangement uses TRBV30 and TRBJ2-1; D is perhaps TRBD2 (5 bases). The V end lost 1 base, the J end lost 8 bases, and 18 bases lay between the germline ends. Germline V CDR1 and CDR2: GTSNPN, SVGIG (reference sequence). This CDR3 spans 15 amino acids.

V usage is TRBV5-6 and J usage is TRBJ2-2; perhaps TRBD1 as D (6 bases). The CDR3 is made up of 17 amino acids. The germline V gene has CDR1 SGHDT and CDR2 YYEEEE. Deletions cut 5 bases from V and 2 bases from J, with 19 bases between. The CDR3 spells CASRIRLDRVNTGELFF. As DNA, the CDR3 is TGTGCCAGCAGGATCAGATTGGACAGAGTCAACACCGGGGAGCTGTTTTTT.

The chain links TRBV29-1 to TRBJ2-5; 11 nucleotides line up with TRBD1. Germline V gene lookup returns CDR1 SQVTM and CDR2 ANQGSEA. Trimming at V came to 7 bases and at J to 5 bases, leaving 6 bases not matched to a gene. This CDR3 comprises 13 residues. The CDR3 reads CSAPGQGVETQYF. DNA for the CDR3: TGCAGCGCCCCGGGACAGGGGGTGGAGACCCAGTACTTC.

Written as DNA, the CDR3 is TGTGCCAGCTCACCACCGTCTGCTCCGAGGAATGAGCAGTTCTTC. Encoded protein: CASSPPSAPRNEQFF. The gene calls are TRBV18 and TRBJ2-1; unclear D gene. This CDR3 spans 15 amino acids. V was pared by 0 bases and J by 7 bases, with 13 bases between. Germline V gene sequence: CDR1 KGHSH, CDR2 LQKENI.

The rearrangement joins TRBV5-1 to TRBJ1-2, with 9 bases that match TRBD1. Germline values: CDR1 SGHRS, CDR2 YFSETQ. The CDR3 loop spans 14 amino acids. After removal of 4 bases from V and 8 bases from J, the junction contained 9 bases not matched to a gene. CDR3 sequence (DNA): TGCGCCAGCAGCGCCGGGACAGGGACCGACGGCTACACCTTC. Translated: CASSAGTGTDGYTF.